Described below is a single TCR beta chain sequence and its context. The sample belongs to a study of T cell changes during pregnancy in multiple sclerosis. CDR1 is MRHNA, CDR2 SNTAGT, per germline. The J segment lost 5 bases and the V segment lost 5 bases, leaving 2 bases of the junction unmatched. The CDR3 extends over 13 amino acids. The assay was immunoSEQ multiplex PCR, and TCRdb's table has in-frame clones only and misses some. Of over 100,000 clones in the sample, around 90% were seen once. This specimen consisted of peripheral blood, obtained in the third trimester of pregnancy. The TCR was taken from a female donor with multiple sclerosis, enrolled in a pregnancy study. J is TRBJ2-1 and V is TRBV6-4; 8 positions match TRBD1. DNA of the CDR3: TGTGCCAGCAGTCACAGGGGGGACAATGAGCAGTTCTTC. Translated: CASSHRGDNEQFF.